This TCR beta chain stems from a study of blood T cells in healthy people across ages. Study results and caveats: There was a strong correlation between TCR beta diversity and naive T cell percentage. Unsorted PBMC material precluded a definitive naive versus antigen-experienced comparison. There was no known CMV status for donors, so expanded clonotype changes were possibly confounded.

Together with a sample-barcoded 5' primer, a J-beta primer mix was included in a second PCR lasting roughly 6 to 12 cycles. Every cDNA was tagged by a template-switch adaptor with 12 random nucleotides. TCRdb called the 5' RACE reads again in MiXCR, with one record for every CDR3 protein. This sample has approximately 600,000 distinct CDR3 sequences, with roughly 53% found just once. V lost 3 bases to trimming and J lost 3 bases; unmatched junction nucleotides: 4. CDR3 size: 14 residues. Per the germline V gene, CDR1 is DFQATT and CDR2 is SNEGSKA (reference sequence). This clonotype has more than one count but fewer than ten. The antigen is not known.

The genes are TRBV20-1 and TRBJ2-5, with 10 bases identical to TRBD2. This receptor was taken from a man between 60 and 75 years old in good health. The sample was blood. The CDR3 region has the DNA TGCAGTGCTAGTTCCGGACTAGCGGAAGAGACCCAGTACTTC. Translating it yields CSASSGLAEETQYF.